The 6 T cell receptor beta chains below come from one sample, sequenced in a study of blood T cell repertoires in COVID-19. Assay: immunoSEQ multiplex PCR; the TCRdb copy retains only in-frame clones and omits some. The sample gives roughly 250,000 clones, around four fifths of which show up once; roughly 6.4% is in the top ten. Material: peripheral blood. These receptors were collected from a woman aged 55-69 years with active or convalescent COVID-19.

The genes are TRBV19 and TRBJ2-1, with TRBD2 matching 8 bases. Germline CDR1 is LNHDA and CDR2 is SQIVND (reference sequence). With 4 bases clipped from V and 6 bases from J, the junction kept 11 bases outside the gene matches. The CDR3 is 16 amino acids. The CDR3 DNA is TGTGCCAGTAGTACTCTTTCGGGAGGGTGGCTCAATGAGCAGTTCTTC. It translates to CASSTLSGGWLNEQFF.

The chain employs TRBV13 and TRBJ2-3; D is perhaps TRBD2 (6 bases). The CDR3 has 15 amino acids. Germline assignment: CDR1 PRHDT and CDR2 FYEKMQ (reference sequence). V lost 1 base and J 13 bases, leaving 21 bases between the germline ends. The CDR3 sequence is CASSLVETRPSMEYF. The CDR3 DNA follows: TGTGCCAGCAGCTTAGTCGAGACTAGGCCCTCTATGGAGTATTTT.

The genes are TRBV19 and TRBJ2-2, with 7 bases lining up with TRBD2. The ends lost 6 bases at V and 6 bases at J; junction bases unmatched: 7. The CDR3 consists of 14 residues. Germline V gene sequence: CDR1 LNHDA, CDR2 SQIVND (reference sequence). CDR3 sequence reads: CASRERDRPGELFF. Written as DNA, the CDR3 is TGTGCCAGTAGAGAGCGGGACCGACCCGGGGAGCTGTTTTTT.

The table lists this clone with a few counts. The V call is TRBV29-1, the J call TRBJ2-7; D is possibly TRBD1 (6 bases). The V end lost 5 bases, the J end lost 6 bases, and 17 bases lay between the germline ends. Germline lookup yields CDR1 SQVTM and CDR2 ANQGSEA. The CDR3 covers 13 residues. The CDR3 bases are TGCAGCGTTACACAAGGGGGAAATCGCGAGCAGTACTTC. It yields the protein CSVTQGGNREQYF.

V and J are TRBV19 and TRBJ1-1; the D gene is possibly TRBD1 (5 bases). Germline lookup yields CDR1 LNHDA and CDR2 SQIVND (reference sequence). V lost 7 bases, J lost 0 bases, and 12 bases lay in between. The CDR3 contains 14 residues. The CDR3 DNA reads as TGTGCCAGTAAGAGGGGAGGAGTGAACACTGAAGCTTTCTTT. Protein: CASKRGGVNTEAFF.

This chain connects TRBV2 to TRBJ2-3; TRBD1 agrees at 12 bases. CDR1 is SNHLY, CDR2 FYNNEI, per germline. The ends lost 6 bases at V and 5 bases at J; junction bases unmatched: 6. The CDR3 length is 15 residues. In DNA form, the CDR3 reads TGTGCCAGCAGGTCGGGACAGGGGGCGGTAGATACGCAGTATTTT. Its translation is CASRSGQGAVDTQYF.